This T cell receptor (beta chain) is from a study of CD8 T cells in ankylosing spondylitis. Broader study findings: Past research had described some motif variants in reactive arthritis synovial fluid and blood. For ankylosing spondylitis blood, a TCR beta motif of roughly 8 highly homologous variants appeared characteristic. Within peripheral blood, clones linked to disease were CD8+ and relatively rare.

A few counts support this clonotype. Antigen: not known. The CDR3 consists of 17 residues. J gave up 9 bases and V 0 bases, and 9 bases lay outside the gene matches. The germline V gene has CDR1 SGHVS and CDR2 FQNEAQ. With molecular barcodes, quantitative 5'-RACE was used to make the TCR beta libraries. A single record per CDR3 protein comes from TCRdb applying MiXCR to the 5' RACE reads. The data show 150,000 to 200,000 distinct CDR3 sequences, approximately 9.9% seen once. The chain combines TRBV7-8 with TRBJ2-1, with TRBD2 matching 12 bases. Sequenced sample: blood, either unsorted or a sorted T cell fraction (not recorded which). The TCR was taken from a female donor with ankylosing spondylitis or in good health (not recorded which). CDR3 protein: CASSLAPGLAGKLEQFF. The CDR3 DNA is TGTGCCAGCAGCTTAGCGCCCGGACTAGCGGGAAAGCTTGAGCAGTTCTTC. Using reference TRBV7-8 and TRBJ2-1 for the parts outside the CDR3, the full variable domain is GAGVSQSPRYKVAKRGQDVALRCDPISGHVSLFWYQQALGQGPEFLTYFQNEAQLDKSGLPSDRFFAERPEGSVSTLKIQRTQQEDSAVYLCASSLAPGLAGKLEQFFGPGTRLTVL.